Each of the 30 T cell receptor beta chains below was sequenced from the same sample in a study of T cells in Graves' hyperthyroidism and ophthalmopathy. RNA transcripts gave rise to amplified TCR beta CDR3 regions. TCR CDR3 underwent first-round RT-PCR with the HTBI primer set. TCRdb redid the calling of the multiplex PCR reads with MiXCR, one entry per CDR3 protein. The sample includes roughly 500,000 distinct CDR3 sequences, about 16% of them seen just once. The sequencing input was blood. All receptors come from a woman in her 30s with Graves' ophthalmopathy.

V usage is TRBV29-1 and J usage is TRBJ1-2, with D unclear. The germline gives CDR1 SQVTM, CDR2 ANQGSEA. Trimming removed 3 bases at V and 3 bases at J, with 11 bases between. The CDR3 length is 13 residues. The CDR3 protein is CSVENVGYYGYTF. CDR3 DNA: TGCAGCGTTGAGAATGTCGGGTACTATGGCTACACCTTC.

The rearrangement joins TRBV20-1 to TRBJ2-5, with D possibly matching TRBD2 (6 bases). This CDR3 comprises 16 residues. Germline V lookup: CDR1 DFQATT, CDR2 SNEGSKA (reference sequence). V lost 2 bases, J lost 1 base, and 17 bases lay in between. The CDR3 loop is CSARLLGGGFQETQYF. DNA of the CDR3: TGCAGTGCTAGATTACTGGGGGGAGGCTTCCAAGAGACCCAGTACTTC.

There are many counts of this clonotype. The V and J genes are TRBV7-8 and TRBJ2-1; 12 bases map to TRBD2. Germline CDR1 and CDR2: SGHVS and FQNEAQ. The V segment lost 5 bases and the J segment 1 base; nucleotides outside the gene matches: 6. This CDR3 comprises 17 residues. This chain's CDR3 is CASSTRTSGTSYNEQFF. CDR3 DNA sequence: TGTGCCAGCAGCACAAGGACTAGCGGGACTTCCTACAATGAGCAGTTCTTC.

The sample holds a few counts of this clonotype. V usage is TRBV20-1 and J usage is TRBJ2-7; D might be TRBD1 (6 bases). Looked up from germline, CDR1 is DFQATT and CDR2 is SNEGSKA (reference sequence). CDR3 length: 14 amino acids. Deletions cut 4 bases from V and 3 bases from J, with 16 bases between. Here the CDR3 reads CSAKYYGQSYEQYF. The CDR3 DNA sequence: TGCAGTGCTAAATATTACGGACAGAGCTACGAGCAGTACTTC.

The sample holds many counts of this clonotype. The rearrangement uses TRBV11-2 and TRBJ2-1, with D unresolved. From germline, CDR1 is SGHAT and CDR2 FQNNGV. V was shortened by 4 bases and J by 9 bases, with 10 bases between the two germline ends. The length of the CDR3 is 12 residues. The DNA for the CDR3 is TGTGCCAGCAGCTCCAACAGCGCTGAGCAGTTCTTC. Protein sequence: CASSSNSAEQFF.

This clonotype occurred many times. The genes are TRBV12-3 or TRBV12-4 and TRBJ2-7; possible D gene TRBD1, 6 bases. The CDR3 spans 14 residues. Trimming stripped 3 bases from V and 1 base from J, with 10 bases between. DNA of the CDR3: TGTGCCAGCAGTTTCTCGACAGGATCCTACGAGCAGTACTTC. Protein product: CASSFSTGSYEQYF.

In its sample, this clonotype was seen many times. The CDR3, as DNA: TGTGCCAGCAGCCGCCTCCGGACTAGCGGCTACACAGATACGCAGTATTTT. Protein sequence: CASSRLRTSGYTDTQYF. The chain has TRBV7-9 and TRBJ2-3; TRBD2 agrees at 10 bases. The V and J ends lost 5 bases and 2 bases, in that order; junction bases with no gene match: 10. This CDR3 contains 17 residues. Germline V gene lookup returns CDR1 SEHNR and CDR2 FQNEAQ (reference sequence).

This clonotype was seen only a few times. The genes are TRBV2 and TRBJ2-2; 11 bases map to TRBD2. This CDR3 is built from 15 residues. The V gene's germline CDR1 is SNHLY and CDR2 FYNNEI. J was trimmed by 5 bases and V by 5 bases; bases with no gene match: 4. The CDR3 DNA follows: TGTGCCAGCAGTACAACTAGCGGGAGTACCGGGGAGCTGTTTTTT. It codes for CASSTTSGSTGELFF.

The chain employs TRBV7-2 and TRBJ2-7; tentative D call: TRBD1 (6 bases). CDR3 length equals 14 residues. The V and J ends lost 1 base and 4 bases respectively, with 11 bases between them. Germline CDR1 reads SGHTA; CDR2 reads FQGNSA. The CDR3 bases are TGTGCCAGCAGCTTAGGAGACAGGAATTACGAGCAGTACTTC. Amino acids: CASSLGDRNYEQYF.

This rearrangement joins TRBV7-9 to TRBJ2-5, with a tentative D call TRBD1 (5 bases). CDR3 length: 13 amino acids. V was cut by 5 bases and J by 7 bases, with 14 bases left in between. The germline CDR1 and CDR2 sequences are SEHNR and FQNEAQ (reference sequence). CDR3 nucleotide sequence: TGTGCCAGCAGCCAAGTGGAAGGGGCGACCCAGTACTTC. Translation: CASSQVEGATQYF.

This chain uses TRBV20-1 with TRBJ1-5; D may be TRBD1 (6 bases). Germline V gives CDR1 DFQATT, CDR2 SNEGSKA (reference sequence). With 0 bases removed from V and 3 bases from J, the gap between germline ends came to 15 bases. This CDR3 contains 16 residues. CDR3 sequence reads: CSARDQQGWVNQPQHF. As DNA, the CDR3 is TGCAGTGCTAGAGATCAACAGGGATGGGTCAATCAGCCCCAGCATTTT.

The chain couples TRBV19 to TRBJ2-7, with 9 positions matching TRBD2. The V segment lost 5 bases and the J segment 3 bases; nucleotides outside the gene matches: 11. This CDR3 contains 16 residues. Germline V gene lookup returns CDR1 LNHDA and CDR2 SQIVND (reference sequence). The CDR3, as DNA: TGTGCCAGTAGTGCCAGTAGCGGGAGAGAAAACTACGAGCAGTACTTC. This gives the protein CASSASSGRENYEQYF.

This clonotype came up a few times. This may arise from a read error, as a much more abundant clone is one base away. The rearrangement uses TRBV12-3 or TRBV12-4 and TRBJ2-7; 8 positions match TRBD1. V shed 6 bases and J 2 bases; nucleotides not matched to a gene: 6. This CDR3 is built from 14 residues. CDR3 sequence: CASSAPGQAYEQYF. CDR3 coding DNA: TGTGCCAGCAGCGCCCCGGGACAGGCCTACGAGCAGTACTTC.

The chain carries TRBV7-8 and TRBJ2-5; a weak D match, TRBD2 (5 bases). CDR3 size: 16 residues. The ends were cut back, 3 bases at V and 3 bases at J, with 17 bases in the middle. Germline V gene lookup returns CDR1 SGHVS and CDR2 FQNEAQ. CDR3: CASSFVDSSAEETQYF. The CDR3 bases are TGTGCCAGCAGCTTTGTGGACTCTTCCGCGGAAGAGACCCAGTACTTC.

The rearrangement joins TRBV6-2 or TRBV6-3 to TRBJ2-7; D is uncertain. V shed 2 bases and J shed 6 bases, with 14 bases lying between them. CDR3 size: 14 residues. Per the germline V gene, CDR1 is MNHEY and CDR2 is SVGEGT. The CDR3 sequence is CASSYQIRTSEQYF. CDR3 DNA sequence: TGTGCCAGCAGTTACCAGATCCGTACGAGCGAGCAGTACTTC.

The sample holds a few counts of this clonotype. This rearrangement joins TRBV4-2 to TRBJ1-2, with TRBD1 as a possible D gene (5 bases). Germline V CDR1 and CDR2: LGHNA, YNFKEQ. V was clipped by 1 base and J by 3 bases, with 9 bases between them. The CDR3 length is 14 residues. CDR3 protein: CASSQATGDYGYTF. The CDR3 bases are TGTGCCAGCAGCCAAGCCACAGGAGACTATGGCTACACCTTC.

The CDR3 loop is CASYQTVTNRETQYF. The CDR3 DNA reads as TGTGCCAGCTACCAAACAGTAACCAACAGGGAGACCCAGTACTTC. The rearrangement joins TRBV7-9 to TRBJ2-5; D may be TRBD1 (5 bases). With 8 bases removed from V and 5 bases from J, the gap between germline ends came to 21 bases. The CDR3 totals 15 residues. Germline CDR1 is SEHNR and CDR2 is FQNEAQ (reference sequence).

This clonotype was counted between two and nine times. The chain has TRBV15 and TRBJ2-2, with D unclear. Germline V lookup: CDR1 LNHNV, CDR2 YYDKDF (reference sequence). The CDR3 runs to 15 residues. V lost 1 base to trimming and J lost 1 base, with 7 bases between them. CDR3 residues: CATSRVTENTGELFF. CDR3 sequence (DNA): TGTGCCACCAGCAGAGTCACGGAGAACACCGGGGAGCTGTTTTTT. The full variable domain, its missing parts supplied by reference TRBV15 and TRBJ2-2, is DAMVIQNPRYQVTQFGKPVTLSCSQTLNHNVMYWYQQKSSQAPKLLFHYYDKDFNNEADTPDNFQSRRPNTSFCFLDIRSPGLGDTAMYLCATSRVTENTGELFFGEGSRLTVL.

This clonotype was picked up a small number of times. The V gene is TRBV3-1, the J gene TRBJ2-5, with D maybe TRBD1 (5 bases). Trimming removed 4 bases from V and 5 bases from J, with 14 bases in between. CDR1 is LGHDT, CDR2 YNNKEL, per germline (reference sequence). The CDR3 has 14 amino acids. CDR3 residues: CASSPTWGRETQYF. The CDR3 DNA follows: TGTGCCAGCAGCCCCACTTGGGGCCGGGAGACCCAGTACTTC.

The chain recombines TRBV12-3 or TRBV12-4 with TRBJ1-5; D ambiguous. This CDR3 has 16 amino acids. Trimming cost V 5 bases and J 1 base, with 15 bases left between them. CDR3 DNA sequence: TGTGCCAGCAGTCGGAAACCGGGAGTAAGCAATCAGCCCCAGCATTTT. Translating gives CASSRKPGVSNQPQHF.

This clonotype has a count of ten or more. The chain recombines TRBV3-1 with TRBJ2-7; possibly TRBD1 or TRBD2 for D (5 bases each). Germline loops: CDR1 LGHDT, CDR2 YNNKEL (reference sequence). V lost 1 base, J lost 2 bases, and 21 bases lay in between. The CDR3 has 18 amino acids. The CDR3 is CASSQGSRVGGLAYEQYF. CDR3 DNA: TGTGCCAGCAGCCAAGGTAGCAGGGTAGGCGGGCTAGCCTACGAGCAGTACTTC.

The V call is TRBV28, the J call TRBJ2-3, with 8 bases aligning to TRBD2. This CDR3 is built from 14 residues. The germline gives CDR1 MDHEN, CDR2 SYDVKM. The V segment lost 5 bases and the J segment 2 bases; nucleotides outside the gene matches: 3. The CDR3 here is CASSVAGTTDTQYF. In nucleotides, the CDR3 is TGTGCCAGCAGTGTAGCGGGGACCACAGATACGCAGTATTTT.

This clonotype was picked up many times. The chain recombines TRBV20-1 with TRBJ2-7; D is undetermined. Germline V gene lookup returns CDR1 DFQATT and CDR2 SNEGSKA (reference sequence). The length of the CDR3 is 13 residues. Trimming stripped 4 bases from V and 3 bases from J, with 13 bases between. The CDR3 DNA sequence: TGCAGTGCTACTTACTCTAATGGCTACGAGCAGTACTTC. It specifies CSATYSNGYEQYF.

V and J are TRBV4-3 and TRBJ2-1; a weak D match, TRBD2 (5 bases). CDR1 is LGHNA and CDR2 is YSLEER in the germline V gene. The CDR3 extends over 16 amino acids. The V and J ends lost 0 bases and 6 bases respectively, with 15 bases between them. The CDR3 bases are TGCGCCAGCAGCCAAGATATCGGGAACCCTGCCAATGAGCAGTTCTTC. It translates to CASSQDIGNPANEQFF.

The chain uses TRBV5-6 and TRBJ1-1; no definite D call. The CDR3 consists of 14 residues. Germline-derived CDR1 and CDR2 are SGHDT and YYEEEE. The V and J ends lost 7 bases and 0 bases respectively, with 13 bases between them. The CDR3: CASLGGPMNTEAFF. CDR3 nucleotides: TGTGCCAGCCTAGGAGGACCCATGAACACTGAAGCTTTCTTT.

The chain has TRBV20-1 and TRBJ2-7; D tentatively reads TRBD1 or TRBD2 (5 bases each). V shed 3 bases and J shed 5 bases, with 17 bases lying between them. The length of the CDR3 is 14 residues. The V gene's germline CDR1 is DFQATT and CDR2 SNEGSKA (reference sequence). This chain's CDR3 is CSASSPGKGHEQYF. The CDR3 DNA reads TGCAGTGCTAGTTCACCGGGAAAGGGGCACGAGCAGTACTTC.

This clonotype has more than one count but fewer than ten. This sequence joins TRBV28 and TRBJ1-1; TRBD1 might be the D (5 bases). This CDR3 region has 14 residues. The V end lost 6 bases, the J end lost 3 bases, and 14 bases lay between the germline ends. Germline V CDR1 and CDR2: MDHEN, SYDVKM. The CDR3 protein is CASSPGGVDTEAFF. As DNA, the CDR3 is TGTGCCAGCAGCCCGGGGGGGGTGGACACTGAAGCTTTCTTT. The full variable domain, rest sourced from reference TRBV28 and TRBJ1-1, is DVKVTQSSRYLVKRTGEKVFLECVQDMDHENMFWYRQDPGLGLRLIYFSYDVKMKEKGDIPEGYSVSREKKERFSLILESASTNQTSMYLCASSPGGVDTEAFFGQGTRLTVV.

This clonotype has at least ten counts. V usage is TRBV2 and J usage is TRBJ2-7; 9 bases are a match to TRBD2. Germline-derived CDR1 and CDR2 are SNHLY and FYNNEI. The V gene end was trimmed by 4 bases and the J gene end by 5 bases; junction bases not matched to a gene: 9. The CDR3 consists of 15 residues. The CDR3 DNA sequence: TGTGCCAGCAGTGTATCGTCTAGCGGGAACAACGAGCAGTACTTC. Its translation: CASSVSSSGNNEQYF.

This clonotype was counted ten times or more. The chain recombines TRBV18 with TRBJ2-1; TRBD2 matches at 11 bases. Trimming at V came to 3 bases and at J to 6 bases, leaving 10 bases not matched to a gene. The CDR3 loop spans 17 amino acids. Germline values: CDR1 KGHSH, CDR2 LQKENI. CDR3 in amino acids: CASSPGSSGRKGNEQFF. DNA for the CDR3: TGTGCCAGCTCACCCGGGTCTAGCGGGAGGAAAGGCAATGAGCAGTTCTTC.

This clonotype was seen a handful of times. This chain connects TRBV11-2 to TRBJ2-5; D is perhaps TRBD2 (6 bases). V was shortened by 11 bases and J by 5 bases, with 12 bases between the two germline ends. Germline CDR1 reads SGHAT; CDR2 reads FQNNGV. The CDR3 contains 11 residues. This chain's CDR3 is CAGGVGETQYF. The CDR3 nucleotides read TGTGCCGGCGGGGTAGGGGAGACCCAGTACTTC.